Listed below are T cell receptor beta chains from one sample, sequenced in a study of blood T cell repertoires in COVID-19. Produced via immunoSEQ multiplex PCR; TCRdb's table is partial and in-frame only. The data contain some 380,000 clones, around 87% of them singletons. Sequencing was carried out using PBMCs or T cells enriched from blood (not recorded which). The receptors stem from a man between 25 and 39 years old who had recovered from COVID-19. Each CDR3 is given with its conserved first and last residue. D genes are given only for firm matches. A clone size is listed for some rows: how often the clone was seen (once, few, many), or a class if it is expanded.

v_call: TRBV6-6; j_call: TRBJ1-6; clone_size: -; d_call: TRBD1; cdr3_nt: TGTGCCAGCAGAGTCGGGACAGGGGGCGCGGTTTCACCCCTCCACTTT; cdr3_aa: CASRVGTGGAVSPLHF
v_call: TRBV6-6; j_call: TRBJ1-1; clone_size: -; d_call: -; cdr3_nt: TGTGCCAGCAGTTTCACAGGTTCTGAAGCTTTCTTT; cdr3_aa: CASSFTGSEAFF
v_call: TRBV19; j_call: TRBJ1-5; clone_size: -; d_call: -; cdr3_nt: TGTGCCAGTAGTGACTTTAGCAATCAGCCCCAGCATTTT; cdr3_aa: CASSDFSNQPQHF
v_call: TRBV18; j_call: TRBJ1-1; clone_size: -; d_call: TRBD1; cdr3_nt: TGTGCCAGCTCGCCCTTTACAGGGGGCGTTATAACTGAAGCTTTCTTT; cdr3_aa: CASSPFTGGVITEAFF
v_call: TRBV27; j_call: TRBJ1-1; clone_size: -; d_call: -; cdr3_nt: TGTGCCAGTAAGCAACGGGGAACTGAAGCTTTCTTT; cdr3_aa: CASKQRGTEAFF
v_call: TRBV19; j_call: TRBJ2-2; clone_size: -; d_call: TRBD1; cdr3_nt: TGTGCCAGTAGTAGCAGGGGGTTTTTTAGTTCGGAGCTGTTTTTT; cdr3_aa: CASSSRGFFSSELFF
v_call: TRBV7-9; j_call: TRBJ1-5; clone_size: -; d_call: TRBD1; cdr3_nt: TGTGCCAGCAGCACCGTCGGACAGGGAATCAATCAGCCCCAGCATTTT; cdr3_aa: CASSTVGQGINQPQHF
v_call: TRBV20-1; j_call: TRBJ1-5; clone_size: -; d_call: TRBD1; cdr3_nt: TGCAGTGCTAGTGTTAGGACAGGGGCCAGCAATCAGCCCCAGCATTTT; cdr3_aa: CSASVRTGASNQPQHF
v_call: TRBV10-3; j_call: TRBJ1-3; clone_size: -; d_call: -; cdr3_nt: TGTGCCATCAGGGACAGCTCTGGAAACACCATATATTTT; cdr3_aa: CAIRDSSGNTIYF
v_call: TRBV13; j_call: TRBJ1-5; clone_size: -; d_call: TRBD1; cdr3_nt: TGTGCCAGCAGCTTAGGGACAGGGATTCAGCCCCAGCATTTT; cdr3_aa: CASSLGTGIQPQHF
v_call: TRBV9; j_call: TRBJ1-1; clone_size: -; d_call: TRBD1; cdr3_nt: TGTGCCAGCAGTTTAGGACAGGGTAACACTGAAGCTTTCTTT; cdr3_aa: CASSLGQGNTEAFF
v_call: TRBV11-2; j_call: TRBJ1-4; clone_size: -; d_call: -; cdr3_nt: TGTGCCAGCACCCTCGGAGAGGGAACTAATGAAAAACTGTTTTTT; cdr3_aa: CASTLGEGTNEKLFF
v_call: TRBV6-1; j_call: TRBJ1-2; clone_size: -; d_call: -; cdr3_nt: TGTGCCAGCAGTGAAAACGAGGGAAGGAACTATGGCTACACCTTC; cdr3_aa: CASSENEGRNYGYTF
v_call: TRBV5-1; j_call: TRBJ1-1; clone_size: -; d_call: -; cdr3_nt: TGCGCCAGCAGCCCCAGGGTTTCCATGAACACTGAAGCTTTCTTT; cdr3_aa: CASSPRVSMNTEAFF
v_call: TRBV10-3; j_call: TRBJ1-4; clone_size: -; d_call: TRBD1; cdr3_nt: TGTGCCATCAGTGAATGGGTAGGACAGGGGGGGGTTTTTAATGAAAAACTGTTTTTT; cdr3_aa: CAISEWVGQGGVFNEKLFF
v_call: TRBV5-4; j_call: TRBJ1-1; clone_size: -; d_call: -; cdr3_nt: TGTGCCAGCAGCTTCGGGGGTTCGGACACTGAAGCTTTCTTT; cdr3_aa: CASSFGGSDTEAFF
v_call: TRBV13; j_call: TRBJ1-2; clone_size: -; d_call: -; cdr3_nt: TGTGCCAGCTTTTCCTTCAGGGTGGCCTCTAACTATGGCTACACCTTC; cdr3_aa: CASFSFRVASNYGYTF
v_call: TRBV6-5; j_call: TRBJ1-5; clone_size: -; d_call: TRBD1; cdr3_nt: TGTGCCAGCAGTTACTCGACAGGGGGTCAGCCCCAGCATTTT; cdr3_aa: CASSYSTGGQPQHF
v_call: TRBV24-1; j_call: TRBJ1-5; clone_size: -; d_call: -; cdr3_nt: TGTGCCACATCCTCGGGGAGCAATCAGCCCCAGCATTTT; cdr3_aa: CATSSGSNQPQHF
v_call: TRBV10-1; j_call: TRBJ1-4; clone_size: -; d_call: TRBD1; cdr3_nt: TGCGCCAGCAGCGACAGGGGGGACGATGAAAAACTGTTTTTT; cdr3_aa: CASSDRGDDEKLFF
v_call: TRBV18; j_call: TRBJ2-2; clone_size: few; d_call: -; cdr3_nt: TGTGCCAGCTCGCTCTATCAGGGGTACACCGGGGAGCTGTTTTTT; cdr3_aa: CASSLYQGYTGELFF
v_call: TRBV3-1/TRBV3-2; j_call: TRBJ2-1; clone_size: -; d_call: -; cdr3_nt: TGTGCCAGCAACCAGGGGGGACGCCCAAGGGAGCAGTTCTTC; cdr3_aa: CASNQGGRPREQFF
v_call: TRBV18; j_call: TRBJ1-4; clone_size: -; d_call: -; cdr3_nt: TGTGCCAGCTCACCACCAGGGCCCCAGGGGAGTAATGAAAAACTGTTTTTT; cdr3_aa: CASSPPGPQGSNEKLFF
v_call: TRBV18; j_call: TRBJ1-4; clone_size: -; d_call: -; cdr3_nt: TGTGCCAGCTCACCACGGAGGGCAACTAATGAAAAACTGTTTTTT; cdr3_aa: CASSPRRATNEKLFF
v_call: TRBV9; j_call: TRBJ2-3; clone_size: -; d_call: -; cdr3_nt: TGTGCCAGCAGCTCTCCTAGCACAGATACGCAGTATTTT; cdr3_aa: CASSSPSTDTQYF